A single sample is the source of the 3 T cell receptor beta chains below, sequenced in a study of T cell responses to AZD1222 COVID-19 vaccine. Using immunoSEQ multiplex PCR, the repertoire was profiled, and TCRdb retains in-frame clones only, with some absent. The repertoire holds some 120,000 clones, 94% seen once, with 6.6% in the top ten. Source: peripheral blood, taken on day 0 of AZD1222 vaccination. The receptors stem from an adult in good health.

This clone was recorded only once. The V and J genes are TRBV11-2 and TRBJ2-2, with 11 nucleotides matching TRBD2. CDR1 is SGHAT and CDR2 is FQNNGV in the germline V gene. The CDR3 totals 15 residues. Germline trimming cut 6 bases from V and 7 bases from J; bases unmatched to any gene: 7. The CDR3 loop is CASRKLAGVVGELFF. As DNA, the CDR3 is TGTGCCAGCAGAAAACTAGCGGGAGTGGTCGGGGAGCTGTTTTTT.

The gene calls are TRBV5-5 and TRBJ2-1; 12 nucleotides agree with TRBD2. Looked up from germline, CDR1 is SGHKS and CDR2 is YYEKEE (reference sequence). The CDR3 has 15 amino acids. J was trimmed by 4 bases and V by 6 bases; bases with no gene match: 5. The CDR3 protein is CASTLAGGIYNEQFF. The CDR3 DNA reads TGTGCCAGCACCCTAGCGGGAGGGATTTACAATGAGCAGTTCTTC.

The CDR3 sequence: CASSRYRGNQPQHF. CDR3 DNA: TGTGCCAGCAGCCGATATCGTGGCAATCAGCCCCAGCATTTT. The chain carries TRBV28 and TRBJ1-5; D unclear. Trimming took 6 bases from V and 2 from J, leaving 11 bases between them. Germline V gene lookup returns CDR1 MDHEN and CDR2 SYDVKM. The CDR3 is 14 residues long.